This is a list of T cell receptor beta chains from one sample in a study of tumor-infiltrating lymphocytes in primary liver carcinoma. TCRdb called the multiplex PCR reads again in MiXCR, with one record for every CDR3 protein. The sample has 310,000 or so distinct CDR3 sequences, 58% seen once. The sequenced material came from peripheral blood. The receptors derive from a woman in her thirties with primary liver carcinoma and hepatitis B virus infection. Both conserved end residues are part of each CDR3. The order of the fields is V gene, J gene, CDR3 protein.

TRBV11-2	TRBJ2-3	CASSLIAGGVTDTQYF
TRBV4-2	TRBJ2-3	CASSPREAGSDTRYF
TRBV30	TRBJ2-1	CAWKAGGGNEQFF
TRBV4-1	TRBJ1-2	CASSQDSFNGYAF
TRBV12-3/TRBV12-4	TRBJ2-3	CASSPRGHGTDTQYF
TRBV13	TRBJ2-3	CASSLPSGGPDTQYF
TRBV11-2	TRBJ2-1	CASRLTGTSGYNEQFF
TRBV29-1	TRBJ2-7	CSALDRVGSYEQYF
TRBV13	TRBJ2-7	CASSPRPYEQYF
TRBV30	TRBJ2-7	CAWIRAGPCYEQYF
TRBV12-3/TRBV12-4	TRBJ2-2	CASKLGGAGELFF
TRBV6-2/TRBV6-3	TRBJ2-5	CASSYAGMKTQYF
TRBV29-1	TRBJ1-1	CSCEGQTNTEAFF
TRBV7-9	TRBJ1-4	CASSHRNSDKLFF
TRBV11-2	TRBJ2-3	CVSSPVRTQYF
TRBV6-2/TRBV6-3	TRBJ2-7	CATGWPHEQYF
TRBV11-3	TRBJ2-3	CAIRRGSTDTQYF
TRBV19	TRBJ1-5	CASSHQGGYQPQHF
TRBV11-2	TRBJ2-7	CVGSLDRAEQYF
TRBV6-5	TRBJ2-2	CASSYSVAGGWSGELFF
TRBV5-4	TRBJ1-6	CASSEEGIQNSPLHF
TRBV23-1	TRBJ2-7	CASFRTYEQYF
TRBV28	TRBJ1-4	CASNFEEGGKLFF
TRBV11-3	TRBJ2-2	CASSFGQGTNTGELFF
TRBV6-1	TRBJ2-7	CASTRDADPLYEQYF
TRBV6-2/TRBV6-3	TRBJ1-2	CASIERQRYGYAF
TRBV29-1	TRBJ2-1	CSVVKGEQFF
TRBV29-1	TRBJ1-2	CSVWDRTNYGYTF
TRBV10-3	TRBJ2-5	CAISLQRGETQYF